Here is one T cell receptor (beta chain) with its context. Antigen: not known. In the PCR, 60 Vbeta and 13 Jbeta primers were used. This table comes from immunoSEQ multiplex PCR, and its TCRdb copy is limited to in-frame clones, with some not included. The sample lists some 200,000 clones, approximately 84% occurring once. This entry belongs to a study of cytomegalovirus exposure and HLA in healthy donors. Study-level background: A previous analysis identified more than 100 million unique TCR beta sequences derived from approximately 190 million T cells. Study conclusions and caveats: Per published accounts, TCR beta sequences correctly predicted the HLA-A and HLA-B alleles of most subjects. Later on, a genetic analysis was performed. It linked a missense variant in DCLRE1C with V- and J-gene trimming of TCR beta.

Among the donors, all were healthy bone marrow donors. Sequencing used PBMCs. The receptor was isolated from a middle-aged woman in good health and CMV-seronegative.

In nucleotides, the CDR3 is TGTGCCTGGAATCGTGGCGGGGGATACGAGCAGTACTTC. Amino acids: CAWNRGGGYEQYF. The chain employs TRBV30 and TRBJ2-7; TRBD2 aligns across 7 bases. Germline V lookup: CDR1 GTSNPN, CDR2 SVGIG (reference sequence). The V and J ends lost 4 bases and 4 bases, in that order; junction bases with no gene match: 7. This CDR3 has 13 amino acids.